Listed below are T cell receptor beta chains from one sample, sequenced in a study of identifying expanded T cells in peripheral blood. TCRdb's copy holds only in-frame clones and misses some; the assay was immunoSEQ multiplex PCR. The sample comprises about 78,000 clones, 80% to 90% of which are singletons, and about 20% rests with the top ten. Sample: blood. These receptors all come from a person between 18 and 75 years old in good health. Both conserved end residues are part of each CDR3. Each record gives: CDR3 protein, CDR3 DNA, clone size, D gene, J gene, V gene. The D gene is left open where the match is weak. Clone sizes are given selectively: once, few, many, or a class where the clone is expanded.

CDR3 protein: CAWSSDGNTEAFF
CDR3 DNA: TGTGCCTGGAGTTCTGACGGTAATACTGAAGCTTTCTTT
clone size: .
D gene: .
J gene: TRBJ1-1
V gene: TRBV30

CDR3 protein: CASSAPTGGSFEQYF
CDR3 DNA: TGTGCCAGCAGTGCCCCGACAGGGGGTAGTTTCGAGCAGTACTTC
clone size: few
D gene: TRBD1
J gene: TRBJ2-7
V gene: TRBV28

CDR3 protein: CAISEYKEGRGGQPQHF
CDR3 DNA: TGTGCCATCAGTGAGTATAAAGAGGGGCGCGGTGGTCAGCCCCAGCATTTT
clone size: once
D gene: .
J gene: TRBJ1-5
V gene: TRBV10-3

CDR3 protein: CASSEDVLYEQFF
CDR3 DNA: TGTGCCAGCAGCGAGGACGTCCTGTATGAGCAGTTCTTC
clone size: .
D gene: .
J gene: TRBJ2-1
V gene: TRBV9

CDR3 protein: CASSPQGQGGRDTQYF
CDR3 DNA: TGTGCCAGCTCACCACAAGGACAGGGGGGCAGAGATACGCAGTATTTT
clone size: .
D gene: TRBD1
J gene: TRBJ2-3
V gene: TRBV18

CDR3 protein: CASSLVFSGLAGTNEQFF
CDR3 DNA: TGTGCCAGCAGCTTAGTATTTTCGGGACTAGCGGGAACGAATGAGCAGTTCTTC
clone size: .
D gene: TRBD2
J gene: TRBJ2-1
V gene: TRBV7-9

CDR3 protein: CATGTSAETQYF
CDR3 DNA: TGTGCCACCGGGACTAGTGCTGAGACCCAGTACTTC
clone size: .
D gene: TRBD2
J gene: TRBJ2-5
V gene: TRBV2

CDR3 protein: CASRLASGANVLTF
CDR3 DNA: TGTGCCAGCCGACTGGCCTCTGGGGCCAACGTCCTGACTTTC
clone size: .
D gene: .
J gene: TRBJ2-6
V gene: TRBV6-5

CDR3 protein: CASSLGPEGNEQYF
CDR3 DNA: TGTGCCAGCAGCTTAGGCCCCGAAGGCAACGAGCAGTACTTC
clone size: .
D gene: .
J gene: TRBJ2-7
V gene: TRBV11-2

CDR3 protein: CASSLGGSGYTDTQYF
CDR3 DNA: TGTGCCAGCAGCTTAGGGGGTAGCGGTTACACAGATACGCAGTATTTT
clone size: .
D gene: .
J gene: TRBJ2-3
V gene: TRBV13

CDR3 protein: CAGPTTPASDTQYF
CDR3 DNA: TGTGCCGGGCCCACTACCCCGGCGTCAGATACGCAGTATTTT
clone size: .
D gene: .
J gene: TRBJ2-3
V gene: TRBV2

CDR3 protein: CASSLVGATYEQYF
CDR3 DNA: TGTGCCAGCAGCTTAGTAGGGGCGACGTACGAGCAGTACTTC
clone size: .
D gene: .
J gene: TRBJ2-7
V gene: TRBV7-2

CDR3 protein: CASSEGGPGGSYNEQFF
CDR3 DNA: TGCGCCAGCAGTGAGGGAGGGCCGGGGGGTTCCTACAATGAGCAGTTCTTC
clone size: .
D gene: TRBD2
J gene: TRBJ2-1
V gene: TRBV10-2